This T cell receptor (beta chain) was identified during a study of OX40 agonist ivuxolimab in advanced cancers. Profiled with immunoSEQ multiplex PCR; TCRdb holds only in-frame clones, not every one. This repertoire shows 65,000 to 70,000 clones, 82% found once; its top ten account for roughly a tenth. The material was CD4+ or CD8+ T cells sorted from blood, obtained in a trial of the OX40 agonist ivuxolimab. This sequence was found in an adult with an advanced solid tumor such as melanoma, head and neck, liver or kidney cancer.

CDR3 bases: TGTGCCAGCTCAGCCTCCGGGACAGGGGCGTCCAAAAACATTCAGTACTTC. Amino acids: CASSASGTGASKNIQYF. The chain joins TRBV18 to TRBJ2-4; 10 bases are shared with TRBD1. The CDR3 sequence is 17 residues long. V was pared by 5 bases and J by 2 bases, with 9 bases of the junction left unmatched. Germline CDR1 reads KGHSH; CDR2 reads LQKENI.